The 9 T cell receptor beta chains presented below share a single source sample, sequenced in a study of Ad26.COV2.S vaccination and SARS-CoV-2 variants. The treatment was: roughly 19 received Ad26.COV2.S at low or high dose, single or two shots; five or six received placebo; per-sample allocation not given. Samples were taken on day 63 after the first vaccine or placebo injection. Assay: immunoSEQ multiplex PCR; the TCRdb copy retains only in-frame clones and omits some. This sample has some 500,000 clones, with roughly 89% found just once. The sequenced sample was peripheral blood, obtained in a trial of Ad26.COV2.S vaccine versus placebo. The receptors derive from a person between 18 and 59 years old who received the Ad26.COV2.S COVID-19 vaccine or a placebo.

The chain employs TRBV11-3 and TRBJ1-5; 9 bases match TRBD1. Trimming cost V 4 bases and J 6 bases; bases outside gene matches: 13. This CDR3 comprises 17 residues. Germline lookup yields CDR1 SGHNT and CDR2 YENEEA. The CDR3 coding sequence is TGTGCCAGCAGCTGTATCGACCGGGACAGGGCGACTCAGCCCCAGCATTTT. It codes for CASSCIDRDRATQPQHF.

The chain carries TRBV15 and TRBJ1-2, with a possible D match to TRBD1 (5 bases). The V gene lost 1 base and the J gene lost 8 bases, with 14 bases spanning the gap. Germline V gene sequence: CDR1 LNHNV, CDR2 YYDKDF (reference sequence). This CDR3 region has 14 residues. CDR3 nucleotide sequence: TGTGCCACCAGCAGAGTAGGGGCTCCGGGGGGCTACACCTTC. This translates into CATSRVGAPGGYTF.

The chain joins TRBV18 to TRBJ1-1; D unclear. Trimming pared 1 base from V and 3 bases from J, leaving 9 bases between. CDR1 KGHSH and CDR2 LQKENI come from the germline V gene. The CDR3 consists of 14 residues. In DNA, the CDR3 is TGTGCCAGCTCACCACTTCCACGGGACACTGAAGCTTTCTTT. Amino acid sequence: CASSPLPRDTEAFF.

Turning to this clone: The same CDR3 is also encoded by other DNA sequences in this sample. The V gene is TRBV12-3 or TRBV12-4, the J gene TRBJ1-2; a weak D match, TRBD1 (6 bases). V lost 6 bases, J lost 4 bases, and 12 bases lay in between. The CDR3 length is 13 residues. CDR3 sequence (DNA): TGTGCCAGCAGCCTAGGGGGAGTCTATGGCTACACCTTC. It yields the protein CASSLGGVYGYTF.

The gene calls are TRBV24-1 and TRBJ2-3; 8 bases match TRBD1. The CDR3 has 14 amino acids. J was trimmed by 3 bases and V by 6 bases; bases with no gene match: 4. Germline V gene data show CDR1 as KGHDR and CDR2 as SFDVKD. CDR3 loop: CATSLTGGTDTQYF. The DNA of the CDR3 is TGTGCCACCAGTCTCACAGGGGGGACAGATACGCAGTATTTT.

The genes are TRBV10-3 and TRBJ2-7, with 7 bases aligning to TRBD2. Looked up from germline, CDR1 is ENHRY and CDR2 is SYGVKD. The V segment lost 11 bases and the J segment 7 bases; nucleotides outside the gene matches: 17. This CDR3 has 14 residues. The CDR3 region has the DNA TGTGCCGTGGGCGGGGGAGCGGGGCGAGCGGAGCAGTACGTC. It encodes CAVGGGAGRAEQYV.

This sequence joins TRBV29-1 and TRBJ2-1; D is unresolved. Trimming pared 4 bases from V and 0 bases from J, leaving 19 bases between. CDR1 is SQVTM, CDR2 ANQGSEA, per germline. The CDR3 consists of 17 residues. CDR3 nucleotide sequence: TGCAGCGTTGTGGGTGGGTTGCGGACCAGCTCCTACAATGAGCAGTTCTTC. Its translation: CSVVGGLRTSSYNEQFF.

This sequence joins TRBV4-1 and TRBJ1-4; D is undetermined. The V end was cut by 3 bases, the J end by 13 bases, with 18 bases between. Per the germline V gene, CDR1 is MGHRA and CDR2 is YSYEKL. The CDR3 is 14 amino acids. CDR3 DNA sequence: TGCGCCAGCAGCCACCAAGAACTACGACAAGGACTGTTTTTT. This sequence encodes CASSHQELRQGLFF.

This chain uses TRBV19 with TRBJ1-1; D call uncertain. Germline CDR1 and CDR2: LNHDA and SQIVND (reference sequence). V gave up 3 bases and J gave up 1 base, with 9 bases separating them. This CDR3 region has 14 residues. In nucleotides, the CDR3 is TGTGCCAGTAGTATTGATTTCGAGAACACTGAAGCTTTCTTT. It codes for CASSIDFENTEAFF.